Shown below are 16 T cell receptor beta chains from a single sample sequenced in a study of early T cells in non-severe SARS-CoV-2 infection. TCRdb re-called the 5' RACE reads with MiXCR, one entry per CDR3 protein. The top ten hold roughly 6.8% of the sample, which has 55,000 to 80,000 distinct CDR3 sequences, about 10% seen once. Sequencing used whole blood. The receptors derive from an adult who was a healthcare worker with PCR-confirmed SARS-CoV-2 infection or an uninfected control (not recorded which).

This clonotype was found many times. The chain is built from TRBV30 and TRBJ1-2; possibly TRBD1 for D (5 bases). Between the trimmed V and J ends, which lost 2 bases and 6 bases, there was a span of 19 bases. There are 15 residues in the CDR3. Germline values: CDR1 GTSNPN, CDR2 SVGIG (reference sequence). In DNA form, the CDR3 reads TGTGCCTGGAGTTCATGGGTAACAGGAGGTGATGGCTACACCTTC. As protein: CAWSSWVTGGDGYTF.

This rearrangement joins TRBV6-1 to TRBJ2-3, with unresolved D. V was cut by 1 base and J by 4 bases, with 6 bases left in between. Germline V lookup: CDR1 MNHNS, CDR2 SASEGT. This CDR3 spans 13 amino acids. The CDR3 DNA sequence: TGTGCCAGCAGTGAAGTAGGGCCAGATACGCAGTATTTT. Amino acids: CASSEVGPDTQYF.

This clonotype showed up many times. The V and J genes are TRBV2 and TRBJ2-7; possibly TRBD2 for D (6 bases). CDR3 length equals 13 residues. Germline V CDR1 and CDR2: SNHLY, FYNNEI. Trimming shortened V by 4 bases and J by 7 bases, and 14 bases separated the two germline ends. DNA of the CDR3: TGTGCCAGCAGTGCTAGCGCCCTGAGAGAGCAGTACTTC. This sequence encodes CASSASALREQYF.

This clonotype was found many times. This chain links TRBV13 with TRBJ1-3; 7 nucleotides match TRBD1. Germline assignment: CDR1 PRHDT and CDR2 FYEKMQ (reference sequence). The junction had 10 bases not matched to a gene; V was cut back by 5 bases and J by 0 bases. CDR3 length: 17 amino acids. Written as DNA, the CDR3 is TGTGCCAGCAGCATCCGACAGGGACGATACTCTGGAAACACCATATATTTT. This translates into CASSIRQGRYSGNTIYF.

This clonotype showed up many times. This rearrangement joins TRBV7-2 to TRBJ2-3, with 11 bases that match TRBD2. Germline V CDR1 and CDR2: SGHTA, FQGNSA. The V and J ends lost 5 bases and 9 bases, in that order; junction bases with no gene match: 10. This CDR3 spans 15 amino acids. The CDR3 spells CASSALAGGPRTQYF. DNA of the CDR3: TGTGCCAGCAGCGCCTTAGCGGGAGGGCCTAGGACGCAGTATTTT.

Ten or more counts support this clonotype. The genes are TRBV3-1 and TRBJ2-7, with 8 bases that match TRBD1. Germline lookup yields CDR1 LGHDT and CDR2 YNNKEL (reference sequence). The CDR3 runs to 14 residues. The J segment lost 3 bases and the V segment lost 3 bases, leaving 4 bases of the junction unmatched. The CDR3 DNA is TGTGCCAGCAGCCAGACCGGGACAGGCTACGAGCAGTACTTC. This sequence encodes CASSQTGTGYEQYF.

This clonotype appeared many times. The gene calls are TRBV7-9 and TRBJ2-5; D is ambiguous. The CDR3 spans 12 residues. Germline assignment: CDR1 SEHNR and CDR2 FQNEAQ (reference sequence). V was shortened by 4 bases and J by 0 bases, with 3 bases between the two germline ends. CDR3 amino acids: CASSYYQETQYF. DNA for the CDR3: TGTGCCAGCAGCTACTACCAAGAGACCCAGTACTTC.

J is TRBJ2-7 and V is TRBV12-3 or TRBV12-4, with 7 positions matching TRBD2. Unmatched junction bases numbered 5, after V lost 3 bases and J lost 6 bases. CDR3 length equals 13 residues. The CDR3 sequence is CASSFAGASEQYF. In DNA form, the CDR3 reads TGTGCCAGCAGTTTCGCGGGAGCCAGCGAGCAGTACTTC.

This sequence joins TRBV9 and TRBJ2-2; 9 bases line up with TRBD1. CDR3 length: 16 amino acids. The germline V gene has CDR1 SGDLS and CDR2 YYNGEE. V was pared by 4 bases and J by 4 bases, with 8 bases of the junction left unmatched. CDR3 amino acids: CASSSRTGAGTGELFF. The CDR3 nucleotides are TGTGCCAGCAGCTCTCGGACAGGGGCGGGCACCGGGGAGCTGTTTTTT.

This chain connects TRBV9 to TRBJ2-1, with no clear D. The CDR3 extends over 13 amino acids. Germline loops: CDR1 SGDLS, CDR2 YYNGEE. Trimming pared 2 bases from V and 6 bases from J, leaving 9 bases between. CDR3 sequence (DNA): TGTGCCAGCAGCGTCGAGGACCCCAATGAGCAGTTCTTC. Protein: CASSVEDPNEQFF.

In this sample, this clonotype turned up a few times. V usage is TRBV7-9 and J usage is TRBJ2-2; D may be TRBD1 (6 bases). V gave up 8 bases and J gave up 3 bases, with 16 bases separating them. Germline values: CDR1 SEHNR, CDR2 FQNEAQ (reference sequence). There are 15 residues in the CDR3. The CDR3, as DNA: TGTGCCAGCGGAGTAGGACAGCCTGACACCGGGGAGCTGTTTTTT. This encodes CASGVGQPDTGELFF.

This clonotype was observed many times. This chain uses TRBV5-5 with TRBJ1-2; D remains unclear. CDR3 length equals 13 residues. The V end was cut by 0 bases, the J end by 1 base, with 4 bases between. Germline V gene sequence: CDR1 SGHKS, CDR2 YYEKEE (reference sequence). CDR3 in DNA: TGTGCCAGCAGCTTGGCAGATAACTATGGCTACACCTTC. This translates into CASSLADNYGYTF.

This sequence joins TRBV18 and TRBJ1-2; D is ambiguous. Germline values: CDR1 KGHSH, CDR2 LQKENI. This CDR3 contains 17 residues. V lost 3 bases to trimming and J lost 4 bases, with 21 bases between them. The CDR3 loop reads CASSPLPLRAAGYGYTF. In DNA form, the CDR3 reads TGTGCCAGCTCACCTTTACCTTTGCGGGCAGCGGGCTATGGCTACACCTTC.

The table lists this clonotype with a few counts. The J gene is TRBJ2-2, the V gene TRBV20-1, with 8 bases lining up with TRBD2. Unmatched junction bases numbered 12, after V lost 5 bases and J lost 4 bases. The CDR3 runs to 16 residues. Per the germline V gene, CDR1 is DFQATT and CDR2 is SNEGSKA (reference sequence). CDR3 amino acids: CSASSGRNTGTGELFF. Here the CDR3 DNA reads TGCAGTGCTTCGAGCGGGAGAAATACGGGCACCGGGGAGCTGTTTTTT.

This clonotype was seen only a few times. The V gene is TRBV7-2, the J gene TRBJ2-7; D remains ambiguous. In germline, CDR1 is SGHTA, CDR2 FQGNSA. The V end lost 5 bases, the J end lost 6 bases, and 11 bases lay between the germline ends. The CDR3 is made up of 12 amino acids. CDR3 residues: CASSHAPIEQYF. The CDR3 DNA follows: TGTGCCAGCAGCCATGCGCCCATCGAGCAGTACTTC.

The V call is TRBV27, the J call TRBJ2-7; perhaps TRBD1 as D (5 bases). Trimming left V 0 bases short and J 5 bases short, with 8 bases between. This CDR3 region has 13 residues. Germline V gene data show CDR1 as MNHEY and CDR2 as SMNVEV (reference sequence). CDR3: CASSLSRANEQYF. The CDR3 DNA reads TGTGCCAGCAGTTTATCCAGGGCGAACGAGCAGTACTTC.